This TCR beta chain derives from a study of spatial heterogeneity in lung cancer. Across the study: Each time, sequencing found more beta-chain sequences than alpha-chain sequences.

One entry per CDR3 protein results from TCRdb running MiXCR on the 5' RACE reads. The data contain some 10,000 distinct CDR3 sequences, about 20% of them singletons. Regarding time point: blood at routine non-recurrence follow-up after resection. Within the sample, this clonotype is medium-sized. The CDR3 spans 14 residues. The ends were cut back, 3 bases at V and 0 bases at J, with 7 bases in the middle. Germline V gives CDR1 KGHSH, CDR2 LQKENI. This receptor was obtained from a male donor with early-stage non-small cell lung cancer. Sequenced material: PBMCs, taken at follow-up. V is TRBV18 and J is TRBJ2-3; D gene ambiguous. CDR3 in DNA: TGTGCCAGCTCACCCCAGACAAGCACAGATACGCAGTATTTT. Amino acids: CASSPQTSTDTQYF.